What follows are 21 T cell receptor beta chains derived from one specimen sequenced in a study of CD8+ T cells in alopecia areata. RNA extraction and reverse transcription yielded cDNA as sequencing template. Sequencing used immunoSEQ multiplex PCR; TCRdb keeps in-frame clones, though not all of them. The table has fewer than 150,000 clones, 80% to 90% seen once. Treatment: oral pan-JAK inhibitor, 5-10 mg twice daily. The material was CD8+ T cells sorted from blood, obtained at week 4, from a patient treated with tofacitinib. These receptors were taken from a human donor with alopecia areata.

The chain recombines TRBV4-3 with TRBJ2-1, with D tentatively TRBD2 (6 bases). The germline V and J ends were trimmed by 3 bases and 6 bases, with 12 bases remaining between them. Germline assignment: CDR1 LGHNA and CDR2 YSLEER. The CDR3 consists of 14 residues. The CDR3, as DNA: TGCGCCAGCAGCCAGAGACTAGGATCCAATGAGCAGTTCTTC. Its translation: CASSQRLGSNEQFF.

The chain is built from TRBV11-2 and TRBJ2-1; no firm D call. The CDR3 covers 12 residues. Trimming left V 3 bases short and J 7 bases short, with 7 bases between. Germline V lookup: CDR1 SGHAT, CDR2 FQNNGV. The CDR3 spells CASSFSPNEQFF. Here the CDR3 DNA reads TGTGCCAGCAGCTTTTCTCCTAATGAGCAGTTCTTC.

This clone came up once. This chain connects TRBV11-2 to TRBJ2-7; D is perhaps TRBD2 (5 bases). V was shortened by 4 bases and J by 2 bases, with 15 bases between the two germline ends. CDR3 length equals 15 residues. Germline CDR1 SGHAT, CDR2 FQNNGV. CDR3 nucleotides: TGTGCCAGCAGCTATCCCCCGGGGTCGGCCTACGAGCAGTACTTC. Amino acid sequence: CASSYPPGSAYEQYF.

The chain is built from TRBV27 and TRBJ2-7, with 12 nucleotides matching TRBD1. CDR1 is MNHEY and CDR2 is SMNVEV in the germline V gene (reference sequence). The J segment lost 4 bases and the V segment lost 6 bases, leaving 4 bases of the junction unmatched. The CDR3 length is 14 residues. The CDR3 region is CASSRGQGAYEQYF. Here the CDR3 DNA reads TGTGCCAGCAGCCGGGGACAGGGGGCGTACGAGCAGTACTTC.

The chain carries TRBV9 and TRBJ2-7; D is possibly TRBD1 or TRBD2 (5 bases each). This CDR3 is 14 amino acids long. V gave up 5 bases and J gave up 5 bases, with 17 bases separating them. The germline gives CDR1 SGDLS, CDR2 YYNGEE. CDR3 sequence: CASSAEGLRNEQYF. DNA for the CDR3: TGTGCCAGCAGTGCTGAGGGGCTGAGAAACGAGCAGTACTTC.

The J gene is TRBJ2-5, the V gene TRBV5-6, with a tentative D call TRBD1 (6 bases). Trimming stripped 0 bases from V and 2 bases from J, with 14 bases between. The CDR3 spans 16 residues. CDR1 and CDR2 from the germline V gene are SGHDT and YYEEEE. CDR3 amino acids: CASSLDQGLRQETQYF. CDR3 nucleotides: TGTGCCAGCAGCTTGGATCAGGGGCTCCGACAAGAGACCCAGTACTTC.

A few counts support this clone. DNA of the CDR3: TGTGCCAGCAGCTTAAGGGGGGCGCAGAATGAGCAGTTCTTC. Translation: CASSLRGAQNEQFF. V gene TRBV7-9 combines with J gene TRBJ2-1; D is possibly TRBD1 or TRBD2 (6 bases each). V gave up 2 bases and J gave up 7 bases, with 12 bases separating them. The CDR3 runs to 14 residues. CDR1 and CDR2 from the germline V gene are SEHNR and FQNEAQ (reference sequence). Drawing the rest from reference TRBV7-9 and TRBJ2-1, the complete variable domain is DTGVSQNPRHKITKRGQNVTFRCDPISEHNRLYWYRQTLGQGPEFLTYFQNEAQLEKSRLLSDRFSAERPKGSFSTLEIQRTEQGDSAMYLCASSLRGAQNEQFFGPGTRLTVL.

The J gene is TRBJ2-5, the V gene TRBV27; 7 bases are shared with TRBD1. Looked up from germline, CDR1 is MNHEY and CDR2 is SMNVEV (reference sequence). The V segment lost 6 bases and the J segment 1 base; nucleotides outside the gene matches: 8. CDR3 length equals 15 residues. CDR3 DNA: TGTGCCAGCAGAGACAGACAGGGATCCCAAGAGACCCAGTACTTC. It yields the protein CASRDRQGSQETQYF.

The chain joins TRBV2 to TRBJ2-5; D is uncertain. The J call is uncertain, as TRBJ2-7 better fits the DNA end. This CDR3 contains 11 residues. Per the germline V gene, CDR1 is SNHLY and CDR2 is FYNNEI. In DNA, the CDR3 is TGTGCCAGCAGTGAAGTGGGCGAGCAGTACTTC. Its protein product is CASSEVGEQYF.

V is TRBV5-1 and J is TRBJ1-1, with D tentatively TRBD1 (6 bases). CDR1 is SGHRS and CDR2 is YFSETQ in the germline V gene. V lost 1 base and J 4 bases, leaving 11 bases between the germline ends. This CDR3 comprises 14 residues. This chain's CDR3 is CASSLTGGATEAFF. CDR3 nucleotide sequence: TGCGCCAGCAGCTTGACGGGGGGCGCCACTGAAGCTTTCTTT.

V is TRBV4-3 and J is TRBJ2-7; D may be TRBD1 (5 bases). The germline gives CDR1 LGHNA, CDR2 YSLEER. The CDR3 loop spans 14 amino acids. The ends were cut back, 0 bases at V and 2 bases at J, with 8 bases in the middle. In DNA, the CDR3 is TGCGCCAGCAGCCAAGATGAAGGGGCCTACGAGCAGTACTTC. Translating gives CASSQDEGAYEQYF.

The V gene is TRBV19, the J gene TRBJ1-2; the D is unclear. The CDR3 runs 13 residues. CDR1 and CDR2 from the germline V gene are LNHDA and SQIVND (reference sequence). Deletions cut 3 bases from V and 3 bases from J, with 8 bases between. In nucleotides, the CDR3 is TGTGCCAGTAGTATCAGTACTTACTATGGCTACACCTTC. Translated: CASSISTYYGYTF.

This clone was observed a handful of times. One junction end does not reproduce the germline sequence, and a read error may be involved. The V and J genes are TRBV7-7 and TRBJ2-3; 10 bases line up with TRBD1. Germline V gives CDR1 SSHAT, CDR2 FNYEAQ (reference sequence). This CDR3 is 15 amino acids long. In DNA, the CDR3 is TGTGCTAGCAGCTTAGCGACAGGGGGCGTAGATACGCAGTATTTT. It translates to CASSLATGGVDTQYF.

The V gene is TRBV6-1, the J gene TRBJ2-5; 9 bases map to TRBD2. Trimming removed 11 bases from V and 5 bases from J; junction bases left unmatched: 9. The CDR3 spans 13 residues. Germline CDR1 and CDR2: MNHNS and SASEGT. The CDR3 sequence: CAVKTGTSETQYF. The DNA for the CDR3 is TGTGCCGTCAAGACCGGGACTAGCGAGACCCAGTACTTC.

The chain is built from TRBV7-2 and TRBJ2-2; D unresolved. There are 14 residues in the CDR3. Germline CDR1 and CDR2: SGHTA and FQGNSA. Trimming removed 1 base from V and 1 base from J, with 4 bases in between. The CDR3 sequence: CASSLELNTGELFF. DNA for the CDR3: TGTGCCAGCAGCTTAGAGCTGAACACCGGGGAGCTGTTTTTT.

The chain recombines TRBV4-1 with TRBJ2-1, with D uncertain. Germline V gene lookup returns CDR1 MGHRA and CDR2 YSYEKL. This CDR3 has 13 residues. Trimming pared 1 base from V and 8 bases from J, leaving 9 bases between. The CDR3 loop is CASSQVQVDEQFF. DNA for the CDR3: TGCGCCAGCAGCCAAGTTCAGGTCGATGAGCAGTTCTTC.

This chain joins TRBV29-1 and TRBJ2-1, with 7 bases matching TRBD2. The junction had 8 bases not matched to a gene; V was cut back by 1 base and J by 2 bases. Looked up from germline, CDR1 is SQVTM and CDR2 is ANQGSEA. This CDR3 contains 16 residues. CDR3 DNA: TGCAGCGTTGAAGTTGTCACCAGCGGGGCCTACAATGAGCAGTTCTTC. Its translation: CSVEVVTSGAYNEQFF.

The genes are TRBV5-1 and TRBJ2-3, with 10 bases identical to TRBD1. Germline trimming cut 3 bases from V and 1 base from J; bases unmatched to any gene: 2. The CDR3 length is 15 residues. The germline gives CDR1 SGHRS, CDR2 YFSETQ. The CDR3 sequence is CASSSGTGGTDTQYF. The CDR3 DNA sequence: TGCGCCAGCAGCTCCGGGACAGGGGGCACAGATACGCAGTATTTT.

The chain carries TRBV29-1 and TRBJ1-2, with TRBD1 as a possible D gene (6 bases). Between the trimmed V and J ends, which lost 3 bases and 3 bases, there was a span of 11 bases. The CDR3 is 13 residues long. Per germline, CDR1 SQVTM and CDR2 ANQGSEA. CDR3 nucleotides: TGCAGCGTTGAGAGGGGGTATGACTATGGCTACACCTTC. This codes for CSVERGYDYGYTF.

The J gene is TRBJ2-1, the V gene TRBV7-6, with 10 nucleotides matching TRBD1. The CDR3 is 15 residues long. Trimming took 4 bases from V and 8 from J; bases not matched to a gene: 8. CDR1 and CDR2 from the germline V gene are SGHVS and FNYEAQ. The CDR3 reads CASSSGQGGSYEQFF. CDR3 nucleotides: TGTGCCAGCAGCTCCGGACAGGGGGGGTCCTATGAGCAGTTCTTC.

This rearrangement joins TRBV5-1 to TRBJ1-1; D is undetermined. CDR1 SGHRS and CDR2 YFSETQ come from the germline V gene. The V end lost 7 bases, the J end lost 2 bases, and 6 bases lay between the germline ends. CDR3 length equals 11 residues. CDR3 bases: TGCGCCAGCGGAGATAACACTGAAGCTTTCTTT. Translated, it gives CASGDNTEAFF. The variable domain in full, completed from reference TRBV5-1 and TRBJ1-1, reads KAGVTQTPRYLIKTRGQQVTLSCSPISGHRSVSWYQQTPGQGLQFLFEYFSETQRNKGNFPGRFSGRQFSNSRSEMNVSTLELGDSALYLCASGDNTEAFFGQGTRLTVV.